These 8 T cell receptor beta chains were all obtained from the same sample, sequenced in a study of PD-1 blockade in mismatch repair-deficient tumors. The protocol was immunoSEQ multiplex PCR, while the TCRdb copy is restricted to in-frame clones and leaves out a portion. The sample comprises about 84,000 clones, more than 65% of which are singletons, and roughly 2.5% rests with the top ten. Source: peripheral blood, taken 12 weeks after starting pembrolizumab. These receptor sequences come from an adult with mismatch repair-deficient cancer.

CDR3 residues: CASSSDRGGYTEAFF. CDR3 nucleotides: TGTGCCAGCAGCTCGGACAGGGGGGGATACACTGAAGCTTTCTTT. The chain is built from TRBV5-6 and TRBJ1-1, with 10 bases matching TRBD1. Trimming removed 3 bases from V and 3 bases from J; junction bases left unmatched: 5. This CDR3 spans 15 amino acids. The germline V gene encodes CDR1 SGHDT and CDR2 YYEEEE.

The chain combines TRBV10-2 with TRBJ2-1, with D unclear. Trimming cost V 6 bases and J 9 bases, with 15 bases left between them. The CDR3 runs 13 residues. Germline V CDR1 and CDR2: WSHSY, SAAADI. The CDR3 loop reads CASSPRFYIEQFF. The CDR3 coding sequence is TGCGCCAGCAGCCCCAGGTTCTATATTGAGCAGTTCTTC.

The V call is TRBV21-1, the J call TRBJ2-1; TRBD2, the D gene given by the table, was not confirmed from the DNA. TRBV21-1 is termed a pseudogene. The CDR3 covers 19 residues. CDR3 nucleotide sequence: TGTGCCAGTACCCACCCGGGATTAGCGGGAGGGCCGGGCCACAATGAGCAGTTCTTC. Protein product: CASTHPGLAGGPGHNEQFF.

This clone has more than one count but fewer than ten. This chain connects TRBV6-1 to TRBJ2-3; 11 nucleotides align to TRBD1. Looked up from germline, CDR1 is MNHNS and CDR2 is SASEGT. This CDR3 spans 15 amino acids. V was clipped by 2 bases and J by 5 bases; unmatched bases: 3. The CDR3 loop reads CASSERTGGRDTQYF. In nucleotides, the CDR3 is TGTGCCAGCAGTGAACGGACAGGGGGCCGAGATACGCAGTATTTT.

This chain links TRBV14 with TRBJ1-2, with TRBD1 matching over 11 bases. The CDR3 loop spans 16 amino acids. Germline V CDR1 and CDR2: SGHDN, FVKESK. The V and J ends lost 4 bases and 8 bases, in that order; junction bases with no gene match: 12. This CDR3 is CASSLGQGALAFGYTF. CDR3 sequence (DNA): TGTGCCAGCAGCCTCGGACAGGGGGCCCTAGCGTTCGGCTACACCTTC.

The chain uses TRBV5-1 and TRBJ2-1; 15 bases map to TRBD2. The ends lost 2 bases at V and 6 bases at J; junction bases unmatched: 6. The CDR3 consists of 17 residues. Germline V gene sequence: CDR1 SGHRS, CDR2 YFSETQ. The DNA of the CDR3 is TGCGCCAGCAGCTTTACCTCGGGACTAGCGGGAGGCAATGAGCAGTTCTTC. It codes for CASSFTSGLAGGNEQFF. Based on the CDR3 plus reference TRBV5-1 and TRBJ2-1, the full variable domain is KAGVTQTPRYLIKTRGQQVTLSCSPISGHRSVSWYQQTPGQGLQFLFEYFSETQRNKGNFPGRFSGRQFSNSRSEMNVSTLELGDSALYLCASSFTSGLAGGNEQFFGPGTRLTVL.

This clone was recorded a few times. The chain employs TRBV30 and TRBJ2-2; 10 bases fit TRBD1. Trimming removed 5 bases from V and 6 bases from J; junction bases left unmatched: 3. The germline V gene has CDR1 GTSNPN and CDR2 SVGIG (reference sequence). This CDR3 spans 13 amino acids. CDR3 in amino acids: CAWGTGVAGELFF. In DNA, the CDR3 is TGTGCCTGGGGGACAGGGGTCGCCGGGGAGCTGTTTTTT.

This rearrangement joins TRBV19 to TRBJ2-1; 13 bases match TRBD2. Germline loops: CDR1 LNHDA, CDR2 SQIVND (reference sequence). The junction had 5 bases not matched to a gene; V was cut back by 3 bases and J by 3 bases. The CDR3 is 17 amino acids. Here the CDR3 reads CASSMGGLAGVYNEQFF. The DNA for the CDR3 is TGTGCCAGTAGTATGGGTGGACTAGCGGGAGTCTACAATGAGCAGTTCTTC.